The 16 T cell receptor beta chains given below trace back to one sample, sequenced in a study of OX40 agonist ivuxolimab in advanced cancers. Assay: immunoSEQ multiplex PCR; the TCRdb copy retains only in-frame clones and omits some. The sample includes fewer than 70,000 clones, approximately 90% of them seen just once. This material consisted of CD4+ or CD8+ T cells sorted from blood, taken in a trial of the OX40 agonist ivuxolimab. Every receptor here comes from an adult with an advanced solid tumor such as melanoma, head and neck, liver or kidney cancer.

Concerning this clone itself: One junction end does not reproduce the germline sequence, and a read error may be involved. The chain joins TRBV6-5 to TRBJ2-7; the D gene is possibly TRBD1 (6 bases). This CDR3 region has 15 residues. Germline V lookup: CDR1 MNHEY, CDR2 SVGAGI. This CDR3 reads CASSSTDRFSHEQYF. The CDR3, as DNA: TGTGCCAGCAGTTCCACAGACAGGTTCTCCCACGAGCAGTACTTC.

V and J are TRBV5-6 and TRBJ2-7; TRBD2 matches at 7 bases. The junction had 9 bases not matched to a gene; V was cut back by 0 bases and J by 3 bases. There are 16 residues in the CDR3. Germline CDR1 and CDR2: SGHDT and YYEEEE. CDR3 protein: CASSLAGGTVVYEQYF. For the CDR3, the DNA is TGTGCCAGCAGCTTGGCCGGGGGGACCGTGGTCTACGAGCAGTACTTC.

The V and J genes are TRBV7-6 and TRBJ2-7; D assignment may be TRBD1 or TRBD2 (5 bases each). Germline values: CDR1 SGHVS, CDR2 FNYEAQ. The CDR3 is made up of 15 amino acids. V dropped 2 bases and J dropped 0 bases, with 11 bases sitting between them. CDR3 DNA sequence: TGTGCCAGCAGCTTATATTGGGGGAACTCCTACGAGCAGTACTTC. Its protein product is CASSLYWGNSYEQYF.

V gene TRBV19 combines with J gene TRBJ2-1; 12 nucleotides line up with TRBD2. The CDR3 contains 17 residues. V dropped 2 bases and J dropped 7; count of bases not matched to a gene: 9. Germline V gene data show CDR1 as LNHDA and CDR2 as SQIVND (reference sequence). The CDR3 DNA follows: TGTGCCAGTAGTATAACTAGCGGGAGGACCCTGGGGAATGAGCAGTTCTTC. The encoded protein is CASSITSGRTLGNEQFF.

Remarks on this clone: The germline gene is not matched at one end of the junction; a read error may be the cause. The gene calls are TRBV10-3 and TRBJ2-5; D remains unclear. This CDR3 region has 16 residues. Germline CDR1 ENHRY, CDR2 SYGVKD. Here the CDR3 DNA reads TGTGCCATCAGTGAAAGTCTAGGCCAATCACAAGAGGCCCAGTACTTC. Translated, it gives CAISESLGQSQEAQYF.

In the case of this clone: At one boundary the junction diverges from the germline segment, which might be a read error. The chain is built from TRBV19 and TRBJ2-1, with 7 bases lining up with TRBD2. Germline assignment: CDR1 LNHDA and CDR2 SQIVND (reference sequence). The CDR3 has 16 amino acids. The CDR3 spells CASSLEGGYPHNEQFF. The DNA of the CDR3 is TGTGCCAGTAGTTTAGAGGGAGGGTACCCCCACAATGAGCAGTTCTTC.

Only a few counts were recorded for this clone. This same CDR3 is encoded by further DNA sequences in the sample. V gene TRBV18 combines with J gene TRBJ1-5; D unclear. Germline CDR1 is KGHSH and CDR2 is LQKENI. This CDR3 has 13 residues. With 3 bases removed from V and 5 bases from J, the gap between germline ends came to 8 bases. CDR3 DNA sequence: TGTGCCAGCTCACCCGGAGAAGATCAGCCCCAGCATTTT. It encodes CASSPGEDQPQHF.

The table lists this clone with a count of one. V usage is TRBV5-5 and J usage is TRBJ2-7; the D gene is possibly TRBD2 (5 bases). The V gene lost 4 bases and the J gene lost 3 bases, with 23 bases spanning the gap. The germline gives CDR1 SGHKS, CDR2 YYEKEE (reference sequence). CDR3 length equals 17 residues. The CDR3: CASSHNSWERSVYEQYF. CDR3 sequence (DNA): TGTGCCAGCAGCCACAATTCCTGGGAGAGATCCGTCTACGAGCAGTACTTC.

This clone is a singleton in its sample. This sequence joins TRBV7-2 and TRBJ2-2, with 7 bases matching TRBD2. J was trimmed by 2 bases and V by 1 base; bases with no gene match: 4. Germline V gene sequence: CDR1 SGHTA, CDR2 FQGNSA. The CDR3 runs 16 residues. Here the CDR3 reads CASSLVLAANTGELFF. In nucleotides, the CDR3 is TGTGCCAGCAGCTTAGTGCTAGCGGCAAACACCGGGGAGCTGTTTTTT.

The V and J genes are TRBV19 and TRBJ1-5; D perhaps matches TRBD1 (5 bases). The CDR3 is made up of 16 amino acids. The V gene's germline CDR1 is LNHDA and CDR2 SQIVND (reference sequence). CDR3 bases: TGTGTTAACAGTATGGGGGAGACCCAAGTCCGGCAGCCCCAGCATTTT. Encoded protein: CVNSMGETQVRQPQHF.

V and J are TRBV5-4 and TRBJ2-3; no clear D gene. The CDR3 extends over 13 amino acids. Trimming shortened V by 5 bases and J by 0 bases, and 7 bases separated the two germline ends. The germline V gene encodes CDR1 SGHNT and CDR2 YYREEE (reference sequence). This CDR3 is CASSKESTDTQYF. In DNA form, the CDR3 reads TGTGCCAGCAGTAAGGAGAGCACAGATACGCAGTATTTT.

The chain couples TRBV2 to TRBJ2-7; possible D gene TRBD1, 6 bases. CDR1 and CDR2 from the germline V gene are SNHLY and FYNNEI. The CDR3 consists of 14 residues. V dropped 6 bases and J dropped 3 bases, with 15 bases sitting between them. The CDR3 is CASSAQGSVYEQYF. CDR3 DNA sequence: TGTGCCAGCAGCGCTCAGGGGAGTGTCTACGAGCAGTACTTC.

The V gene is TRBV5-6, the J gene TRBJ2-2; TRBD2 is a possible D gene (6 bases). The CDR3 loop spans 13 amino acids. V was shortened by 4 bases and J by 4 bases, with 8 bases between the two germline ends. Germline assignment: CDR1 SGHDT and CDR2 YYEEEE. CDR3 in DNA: TGTGCCAGCAGCAGCGGGCTCACCGGGGAGCTGTTTTTT. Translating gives CASSSGLTGELFF.

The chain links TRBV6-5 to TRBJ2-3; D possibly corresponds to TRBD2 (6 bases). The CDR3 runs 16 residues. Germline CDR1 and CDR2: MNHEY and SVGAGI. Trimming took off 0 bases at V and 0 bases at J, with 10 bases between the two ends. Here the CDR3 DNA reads TGTGCCAGCAGTTACTCGTACGGGGGTAGCACAGATACGCAGTATTTT. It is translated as CASSYSYGGSTDTQYF.

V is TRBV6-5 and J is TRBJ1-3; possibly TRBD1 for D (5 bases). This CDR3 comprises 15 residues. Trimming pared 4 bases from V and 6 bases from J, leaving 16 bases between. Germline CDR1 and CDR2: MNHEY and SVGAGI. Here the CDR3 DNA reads TGTGCCAGCAGTTCCATGAACAGGTTTTCAAACACCATATATTTT. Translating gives CASSSMNRFSNTIYF.

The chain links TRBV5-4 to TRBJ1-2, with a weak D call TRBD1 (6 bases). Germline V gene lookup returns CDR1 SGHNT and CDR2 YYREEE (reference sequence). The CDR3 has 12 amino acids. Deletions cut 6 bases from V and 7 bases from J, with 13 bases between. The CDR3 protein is CASITGAGGYTF. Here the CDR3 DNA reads TGTGCCAGCATCACGGGGGCCGGTGGCTACACCTTC.